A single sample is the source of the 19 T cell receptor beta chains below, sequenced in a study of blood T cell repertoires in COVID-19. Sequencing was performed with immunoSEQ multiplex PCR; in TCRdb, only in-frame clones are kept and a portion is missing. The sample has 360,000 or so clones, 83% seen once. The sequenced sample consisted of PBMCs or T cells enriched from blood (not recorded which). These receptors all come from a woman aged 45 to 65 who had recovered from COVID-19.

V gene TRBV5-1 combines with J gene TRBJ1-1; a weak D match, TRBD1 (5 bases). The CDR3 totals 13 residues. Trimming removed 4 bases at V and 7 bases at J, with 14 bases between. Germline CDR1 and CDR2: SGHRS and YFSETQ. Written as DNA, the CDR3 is TGCGCCAGCAGCCAGGACAATAGAAATGAAGCTTTCTTT. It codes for CASSQDNRNEAFF.

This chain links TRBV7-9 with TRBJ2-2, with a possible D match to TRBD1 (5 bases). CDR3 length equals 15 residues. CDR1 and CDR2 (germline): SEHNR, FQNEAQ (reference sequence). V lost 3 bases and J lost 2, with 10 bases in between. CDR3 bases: TGTGCCAGCAGCTTTGGCAGGGTTAACACCGGGGAGCTGTTTTTT. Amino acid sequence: CASSFGRVNTGELFF.

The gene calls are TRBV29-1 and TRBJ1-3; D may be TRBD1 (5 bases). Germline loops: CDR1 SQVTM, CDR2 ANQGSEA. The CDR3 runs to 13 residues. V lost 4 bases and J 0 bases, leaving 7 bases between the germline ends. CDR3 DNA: TGCAGCGTTGTTAGGGGCTCTGGAAACACCATATATTTT. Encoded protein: CSVVRGSGNTIYF.

The CDR3 reads CASSDPPTGGYTF. The CDR3 nucleotides read TGTGCCAGCAGCGACCCTCCAACAGGCGGCTACACCTTC. The J gene is TRBJ1-2, the V gene TRBV6-2 or TRBV6-3; possibly TRBD1 for D (5 bases). The V gene's germline CDR1 is MNHEY and CDR2 SVGEGT. The length of the CDR3 is 13 residues. V was shortened by 6 bases and J by 8 bases, with 16 bases between the two germline ends.

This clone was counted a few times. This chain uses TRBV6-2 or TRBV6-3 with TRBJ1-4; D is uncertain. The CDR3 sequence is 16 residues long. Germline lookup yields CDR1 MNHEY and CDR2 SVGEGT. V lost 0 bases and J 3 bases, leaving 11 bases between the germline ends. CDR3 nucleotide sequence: TGTGCCAGCAGTTACTCGACGGGGAATCCTAATGAAAAACTGTTTTTT. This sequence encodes CASSYSTGNPNEKLFF.

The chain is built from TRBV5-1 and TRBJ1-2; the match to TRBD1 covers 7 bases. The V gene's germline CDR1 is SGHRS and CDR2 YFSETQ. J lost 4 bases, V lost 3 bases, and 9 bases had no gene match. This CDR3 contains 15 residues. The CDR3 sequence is CASSSRGQGIYGYTF. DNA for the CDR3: TGCGCCAGCAGCTCGAGGGGGCAGGGCATCTATGGCTACACCTTC.

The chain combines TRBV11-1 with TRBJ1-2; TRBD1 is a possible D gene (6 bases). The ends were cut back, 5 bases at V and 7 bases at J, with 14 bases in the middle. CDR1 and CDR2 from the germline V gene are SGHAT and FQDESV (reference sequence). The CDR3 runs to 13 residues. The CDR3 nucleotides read TGTGCCAGCAGCCGTTCCCAGGGGTCTGGCTACACCTTC. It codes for CASSRSQGSGYTF.

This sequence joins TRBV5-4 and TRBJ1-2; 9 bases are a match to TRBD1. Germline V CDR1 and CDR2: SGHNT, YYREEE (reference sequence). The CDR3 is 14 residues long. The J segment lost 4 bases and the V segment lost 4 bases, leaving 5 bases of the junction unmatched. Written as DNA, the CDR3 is TGTGCCAGCAGCCCGGGACAGGGCGGCTATGGCTACACCTTC. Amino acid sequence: CASSPGQGGYGYTF. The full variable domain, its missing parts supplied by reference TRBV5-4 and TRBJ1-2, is ETGVTQSPTHLIKTRGQQVTLRCSSQSGHNTVSWYQQALGQGPQFIFQYYREEENGRGNFPPRFSGLQFPNYSSELNVNALELDDSALYLCASSPGQGGYGYTFGSGTRLTVV.

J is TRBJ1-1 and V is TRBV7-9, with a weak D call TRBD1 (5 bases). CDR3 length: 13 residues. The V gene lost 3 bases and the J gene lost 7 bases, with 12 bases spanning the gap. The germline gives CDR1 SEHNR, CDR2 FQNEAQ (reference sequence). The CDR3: CASSFVAGIEAFF. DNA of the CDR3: TGTGCCAGCAGCTTTGTGGCAGGGATTGAAGCTTTCTTT.

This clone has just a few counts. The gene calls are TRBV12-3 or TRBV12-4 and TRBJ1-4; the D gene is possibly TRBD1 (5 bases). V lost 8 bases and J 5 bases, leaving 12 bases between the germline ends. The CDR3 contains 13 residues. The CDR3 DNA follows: TGTGCCAGCTGCTTTGGGGGGAATGAAAAACTGTTTTTT. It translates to CASCFGGNEKLFF.

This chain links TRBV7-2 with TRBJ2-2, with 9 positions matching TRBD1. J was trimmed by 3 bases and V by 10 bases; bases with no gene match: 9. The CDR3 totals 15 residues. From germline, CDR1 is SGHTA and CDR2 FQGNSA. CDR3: CATRTGTGYTGELFF. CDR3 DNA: TGTGCCACCCGGACCGGGACAGGGTACACCGGGGAGCTGTTTTTT.

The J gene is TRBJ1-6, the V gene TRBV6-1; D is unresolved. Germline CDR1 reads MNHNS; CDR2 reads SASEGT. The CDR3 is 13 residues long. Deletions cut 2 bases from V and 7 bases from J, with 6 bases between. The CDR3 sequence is CASSELRNSPLHF. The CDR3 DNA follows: TGTGCCAGCAGTGAATTGAGAAATTCACCCCTCCACTTT.

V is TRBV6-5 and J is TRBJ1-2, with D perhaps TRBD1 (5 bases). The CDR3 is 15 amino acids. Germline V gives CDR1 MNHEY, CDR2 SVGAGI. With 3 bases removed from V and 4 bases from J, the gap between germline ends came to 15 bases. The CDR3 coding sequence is TGTGCCAGCAGTTATCGGGCAGGGTCTGGCTATGGCTACACCTTC. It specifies CASSYRAGSGYGYTF.

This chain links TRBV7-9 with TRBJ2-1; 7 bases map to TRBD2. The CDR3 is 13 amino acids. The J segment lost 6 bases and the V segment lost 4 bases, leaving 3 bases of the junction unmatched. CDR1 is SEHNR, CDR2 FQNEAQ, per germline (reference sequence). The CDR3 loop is CASSSIAGNEQFF. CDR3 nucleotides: TGTGCCAGCAGCTCGATAGCGGGCAATGAGCAGTTCTTC.

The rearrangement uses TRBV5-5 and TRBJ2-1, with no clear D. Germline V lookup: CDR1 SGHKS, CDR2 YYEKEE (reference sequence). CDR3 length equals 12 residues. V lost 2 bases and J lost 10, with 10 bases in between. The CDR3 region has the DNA TGTGCCAGCAGCTTCGAAAAGCTCGAGCAGTTCTTC. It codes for CASSFEKLEQFF.

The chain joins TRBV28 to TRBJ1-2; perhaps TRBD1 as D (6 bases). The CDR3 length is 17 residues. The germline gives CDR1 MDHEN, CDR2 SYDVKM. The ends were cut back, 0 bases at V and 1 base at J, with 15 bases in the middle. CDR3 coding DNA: TGTGCCAGCAGTTTATGGGCACCGGGACAAAGTAACTATGGCTACACCTTC. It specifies CASSLWAPGQSNYGYTF.

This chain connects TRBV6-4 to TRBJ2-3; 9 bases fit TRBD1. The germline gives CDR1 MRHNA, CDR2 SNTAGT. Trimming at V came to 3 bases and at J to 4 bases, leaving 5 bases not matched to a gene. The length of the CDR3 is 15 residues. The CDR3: CASSEGTGRADTQYF. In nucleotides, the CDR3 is TGTGCCAGCAGTGAAGGGACAGGGAGGGCAGATACGCAGTATTTT.

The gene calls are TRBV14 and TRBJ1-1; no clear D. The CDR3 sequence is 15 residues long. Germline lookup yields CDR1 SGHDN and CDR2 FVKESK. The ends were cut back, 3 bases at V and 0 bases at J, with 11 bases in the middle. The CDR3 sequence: CASSHSLDLNTEAFF. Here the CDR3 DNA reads TGTGCCAGCAGCCATTCTCTGGACTTGAACACTGAAGCTTTCTTT.

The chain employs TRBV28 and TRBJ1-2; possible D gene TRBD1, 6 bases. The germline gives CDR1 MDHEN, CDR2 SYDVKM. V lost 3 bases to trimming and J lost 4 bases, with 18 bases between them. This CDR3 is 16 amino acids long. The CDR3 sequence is CASSFEGQPTSYGYTF. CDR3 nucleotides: TGTGCCAGCAGTTTTGAAGGACAGCCGACTTCCTATGGCTACACCTTC.